What follows describes a single T cell receptor beta chain. No antigen is known for it. The assay was immunoSEQ multiplex PCR, and TCRdb's table has in-frame clones only and misses some. Of about 120,000 clones listed, about 95% are singletons. These data originate in a study of graft-versus-host responses after intestinal transplantation. The wider study: Each of the recipients got a multivisceral, liver-intestinal, or isolated intestinal transplant. All recipients were given anti-thymocyte globulin induction, and tacrolimus and steroids were then administered for around three years.

The ends lost 4 bases at V and 3 bases at J; junction bases unmatched: 3. Germline V gene lookup returns CDR1 SGHRS and CDR2 YFSETQ. CDR3 length: 16 residues. Notes on the study in general: Marrow from the recipient contained GvH clones, some of which had appeared first in ileum or blood. Elevated graft-versus-host to host-versus-graft clonal ratios in allografts were recorded for patients with graft-donor T cell macrochimerism.

The source was unstimulated CD8+ T cells sorted from spleen or lymph node cells, collected before intestinal transplant. The receptor comes from a human donor who received an intestinal transplant. V usage is TRBV5-1 and J usage is TRBJ2-5; 16 nucleotides agree with TRBD2. The CDR3, as DNA: TGCGCCAGCAGCCCGGGGACTAGCGGGAGGGAAGAGACCCAGTACTTC. As protein: CASSPGTSGREETQYF.